Below, 27 T cell receptor beta chains from the same sample are listed, as sequenced in a study of CD8 T cell repertoires and HIV-1 epitope variants. These receptors' antigens are unknown. Sequenced by immunoSEQ multiplex PCR; TCRdb stores in-frame clones only, minus some. The sample shows around 6,000 clones, about three fifths of them seen only once. Sequencing used cultured CD8+ T cells derived from PBMCs. Source of these receptors: a male donor with HIV.

Of note for this clone: Germline is not matched at one junction end, which may reflect a read error. The CDR3 DNA reads as TGTGCTAGCAGCCCGACAGGGCCTCAGGACACTGAAGCTTTCTTT. Translated: CASSPTGPQDTEAFF. This chain joins TRBV7-7 and TRBJ1-1; TRBD1 aligns across 7 bases. The CDR3 has 15 residues. CDR1 and CDR2 from the germline V gene are SSHAT and FNYEAQ (reference sequence).

A single count supports this clone. The chain carries TRBV28 and TRBJ2-1, with a possible D match to TRBD1 (5 bases). The CDR3 is 15 residues long. Germline CDR1 is MDHEN and CDR2 is SYDVKM. V was cut by 5 bases and J by 0 bases, with 11 bases left in between. The CDR3 DNA reads as TGTGCCAGCAGTCCCCTCAGGGACTCCTACAATGAGCAGTTCTTC. The encoded protein is CASSPLRDSYNEQFF.

This chain connects TRBV19 to TRBJ2-2; possibly TRBD2 for D (6 bases). The V end lost 5 bases, the J end lost 4 bases, and 14 bases lay between the germline ends. The V gene's germline CDR1 is LNHDA and CDR2 SQIVND (reference sequence). There are 15 residues in the CDR3. The CDR3 sequence: CASSLWEVSTGELFF. Written as DNA, the CDR3 is TGTGCCAGTAGTTTGTGGGAGGTTAGCACCGGGGAGCTGTTTTTT.

V is TRBV6-6 and J is TRBJ1-2; D is ambiguous. V was shortened by 2 bases and J by 3 bases, with 7 bases between the two germline ends. Germline CDR1 MNHNY, CDR2 SVGAGI (reference sequence). The CDR3 runs 13 residues. DNA for the CDR3: TGTGCCAGCAGTTACCCAGGAGACTATGGCTACACCTTC. Translating gives CASSYPGDYGYTF.

The chain joins TRBV5-4 to TRBJ1-1; 9 nucleotides line up with TRBD1. This CDR3 has 16 amino acids. Germline V gene data show CDR1 as SGHNT and CDR2 as YYREEE (reference sequence). The J segment lost 4 bases and the V segment lost 0 bases, leaving 7 bases of the junction unmatched. This CDR3 is CASSLGRGDRVTEAFF. In DNA form, the CDR3 reads TGTGCCAGCAGCTTGGGTCGGGGGGACAGGGTCACTGAAGCTTTCTTT.

Judged by abundance, this clone is medium-sized. An end of the junction does not agree with germline; a read error may underlie this. The gene calls are TRBV5-6 and TRBJ1-2, with 10 bases identical to TRBD1. CDR3 length equals 14 residues. The germline V gene has CDR1 SGHDT and CDR2 YYEEEE. The CDR3 bases are TGTGCCAGCAGCGATCCCGGGACAGGGGTCCTCGGTGCCTTC. Translating gives CASSDPGTGVLGAF.

The rearrangement joins TRBV19 to TRBJ2-1; D uncertain. V gave up 3 bases and J gave up 7 bases, with 7 bases separating them. Germline CDR1 and CDR2: LNHDA and SQIVND (reference sequence). CDR3 size: 12 residues. CDR3 protein: CASSIWQNEQFF. CDR3 DNA sequence: TGTGCCAGTAGTATTTGGCAAAATGAGCAGTTCTTC.

The rearrangement joins TRBV4-3 to TRBJ1-2; a weak D match, TRBD1 (5 bases). The CDR3 runs 15 residues. Looked up from germline, CDR1 is LGHNA and CDR2 is YSLEER. The V end was cut by 0 bases, the J end by 0 bases, with 8 bases between. This chain's CDR3 is CASSQDRATNYGYTF. CDR3 DNA: TGCGCCAGCAGCCAAGACAGGGCTACTAACTATGGCTACACCTTC.

This clone was picked up a small number of times. This rearrangement joins TRBV28 to TRBJ2-7, with TRBD1 matching over 8 bases. Germline CDR1 is MDHEN and CDR2 is SYDVKM. The ends lost 7 bases at V and 5 bases at J; junction bases unmatched: 7. The length of the CDR3 is 13 residues. The CDR3 loop is CASKDRVINEQYF. The CDR3, as DNA: TGTGCCAGCAAGGACAGGGTAATCAACGAGCAGTACTTC.

V usage is TRBV2 and J usage is TRBJ2-2, with D perhaps TRBD1 or TRBD2 (5 bases each). This CDR3 has 16 residues. CDR1 and CDR2 (germline): SNHLY, FYNNEI. Trimming took 4 bases from V and 1 from J, leaving 13 bases between them. CDR3 nucleotide sequence: TGTGCCAGCAGTGGGGGACGGATCCAGAACACCGGGGAGCTGTTTTTT. Translated, it gives CASSGGRIQNTGELFF.

V gene TRBV7-9 combines with J gene TRBJ2-3; 11 positions agree with TRBD2. CDR3 length equals 16 residues. The germline gives CDR1 SEHNR, CDR2 FQNEAQ (reference sequence). Unmatched junction bases numbered 4, after V lost 3 bases and J lost 2 bases. CDR3 nucleotides: TGTGCCAGCAGCTTTCTAGCGGGGGGCCACACAGATACGCAGTATTTT. It encodes CASSFLAGGHTDTQYF.

A single count supports this clone. The chain is built from TRBV4-3 and TRBJ2-5, with a possible D match to TRBD2 (6 bases). In germline, CDR1 is LGHNA, CDR2 YSLEER. Trimming pared 0 bases from V and 5 bases from J, leaving 13 bases between. The CDR3 has 15 amino acids. CDR3 in amino acids: CASSQDRSGVETQYF. The CDR3 region has the DNA TGCGCCAGCAGCCAAGATAGGTCGGGGGTGGAGACCCAGTACTTC.

V gene TRBV28 combines with J gene TRBJ2-1; 10 nucleotides agree with TRBD2. Looked up from germline, CDR1 is MDHEN and CDR2 is SYDVKM. The CDR3 spans 19 residues. V shed 4 bases, J shed 2 bases, and the junction held 14 bases outside the gene matches. The CDR3 protein is CASSSTLQREGTTYNEQFF. The CDR3 nucleotides are TGTGCCAGCAGTTCCACCCTCCAGCGGGAGGGGACCACCTACAATGAGCAGTTCTTC.

V is TRBV10-3 and J is TRBJ1-3, with a tentative D call TRBD1 (5 bases). V was cut by 3 bases and J by 3 bases, with 9 bases left in between. The CDR3 is made up of 14 amino acids. Germline CDR1 reads ENHRY; CDR2 reads SYGVKD. CDR3 nucleotides: TGTGCCATCAGTGACCAGGGCGATGGAAACACCATATATTTT. Amino acid sequence: CAISDQGDGNTIYF.

This clone was detected a few times. The gene calls are TRBV19 and TRBJ1-1; possibly TRBD1 for D (6 bases). Germline V lookup: CDR1 LNHDA, CDR2 SQIVND (reference sequence). The V end lost 0 bases, the J end lost 0 bases, and 14 bases lay between the germline ends. The CDR3 length is 17 residues. CDR3: CASSIDVTGTMNTEAFF. CDR3 sequence (DNA): TGTGCCAGTAGTATAGACGTTACCGGGACAATGAACACTGAAGCTTTCTTT.

This rearrangement joins TRBV7-8 to TRBJ1-1; D is ambiguous. The CDR3 consists of 14 residues. Trimming stripped 5 bases from V and 1 base from J, with 11 bases between. Germline-derived CDR1 and CDR2 are SGHVS and FQNEAQ. The DNA of the CDR3 is TGTGCCAGCAGCCCCGGACTTTCGAACACTGAAGCTTTCTTT. This translates into CASSPGLSNTEAFF.

The genes are TRBV28 and TRBJ2-7, with 11 bases that match TRBD2. With 7 bases clipped from V and 2 bases from J, the junction kept 7 bases outside the gene matches. This CDR3 spans 15 amino acids. Germline values: CDR1 MDHEN, CDR2 SYDVKM. The CDR3 here is CASTEGLAGTYEQYF. CDR3 nucleotide sequence: TGTGCCAGCACCGAAGGACTAGCGGGTACCTACGAGCAGTACTTC. Variable domain in full (rest from reference TRBV28 and TRBJ2-7): DVKVTQSSRYLVKRTGEKVFLECVQDMDHENMFWYRQDPGLGLRLIYFSYDVKMKEKGDIPEGYSVSREKKERFSLILESASTNQTSMYLCASTEGLAGTYEQYFGPGTRLTVT.

V and J are TRBV10-1 and TRBJ1-1; D is undetermined. The V gene lost 1 base and the J gene lost 11 bases, with 11 bases spanning the gap. Per germline, CDR1 WNHNN and CDR2 SYGVQD (reference sequence). This CDR3 has 12 amino acids. Here the CDR3 reads CASSEYAGQAFF. CDR3 sequence (DNA): TGCGCCAGCAGTGAGTACGCGGGTCAGGCTTTCTTT.

This clone turned up a few times. The chain uses TRBV7-9 and TRBJ2-5, with D uncertain. Germline V gene data show CDR1 as SEHNR and CDR2 as FQNEAQ (reference sequence). The V and J ends lost 1 base and 0 bases respectively, with 9 bases between them. This CDR3 is 15 amino acids long. In nucleotides, the CDR3 is TGTGCCAGCAGCTTAGGTGGCAGCTACCAAGAGACCCAGTACTTC. Translating it yields CASSLGGSYQETQYF.

This rearrangement joins TRBV28 to TRBJ2-3; 12 nucleotides match TRBD1. Germline CDR1 MDHEN, CDR2 SYDVKM. V shed 3 bases and J 4 bases; nucleotides not matched to a gene: 8. The CDR3 extends over 17 amino acids. CDR3 nucleotides: TGTGCCAGCAGTTTTGGGGACAGGGGGCAAGACCCAGATACGCAGTATTTT. This encodes CASSFGDRGQDPDTQYF.

J is TRBJ1-3 and V is TRBV7-9; D might be TRBD1 (6 bases). This CDR3 has 16 residues. The germline V gene has CDR1 SEHNR and CDR2 FQNEAQ (reference sequence). The germline V and J ends were trimmed by 1 base and 4 bases, with 14 bases remaining between them. The CDR3 region is CASSLVGGGVGNTIYF. The DNA of the CDR3 is TGTGCCAGCAGCTTAGTAGGGGGTGGTGTCGGAAACACCATATATTTT.

In DNA form, the CDR3 reads TGTGCCAGCAGCACTCCGCAAAGGGGGGGGTACGAGCAGTACTTC. This sequence encodes CASSTPQRGGYEQYF. The V and J genes are TRBV5-4 and TRBJ2-7; D may be TRBD2 (7 bases). CDR3 length: 15 amino acids. V was clipped by 4 bases and J by 4 bases, with 18 bases between them. CDR1 and CDR2 (germline): SGHNT, YYREEE (reference sequence).

This clone has more than one count but fewer than ten. The rearrangement links TRBV7-3 to TRBJ2-4, with D possibly TRBD1 on 7 matching bases. Trimming removed 5 bases at V and 6 bases at J, with 11 bases between. CDR3 length equals 13 residues. The germline V gene has CDR1 SGHTA and CDR2 FQGTGA. This chain's CDR3 is CASSPQGGNIQYF. The CDR3 DNA reads TGTGCCAGCAGCCCCCAGGGGGGAAACATTCAGTACTTC.

The count of this clone is one. V is TRBV27 and J is TRBJ2-7; no firm D call. CDR3 length equals 16 residues. CDR1 MNHEY and CDR2 SMNVEV come from the germline V gene (reference sequence). V gave up 4 bases and J gave up 3 bases, with 19 bases separating them. CDR3 amino acids: CASSSLLSGIVYEQYF. The DNA of the CDR3 is TGTGCCAGCAGTTCTCTCCTTTCTGGGATCGTCTACGAGCAGTACTTC.

V and J are TRBV7-9 and TRBJ2-3, with a possible D match to TRBD1 (6 bases). V lost 1 base and J 5 bases, leaving 13 bases between the germline ends. Looked up from germline, CDR1 is SEHNR and CDR2 is FQNEAQ (reference sequence). This CDR3 has 15 amino acids. CDR3 in amino acids: CASSLEQGWEDTQYF. The CDR3 nucleotides are TGTGCCAGCAGCTTAGAACAGGGTTGGGAAGATACGCAGTATTTT.

The chain recombines TRBV10-2 with TRBJ2-7; maybe TRBD1 (6 bases). Germline CDR1 WSHSY, CDR2 SAAADI. With 0 bases removed from V and 5 bases from J, the gap between germline ends came to 14 bases. The CDR3 is made up of 15 amino acids. The CDR3 coding sequence is TGCGCCAGCAGTGAGTCAAGTACTCCAGGGGACGAGCAGTACTTC. It encodes CASSESSTPGDEQYF.

The V and J genes are TRBV30 and TRBJ1-6; possibly TRBD1 for D (5 bases). Per the germline V gene, CDR1 is GTSNPN and CDR2 is SVGIG (reference sequence). This CDR3 has 13 amino acids. V was cut by 4 bases and J by 5 bases, with 9 bases left in between. The CDR3 bases are TGTGCCTGGACAGGGCAGGATAATTCACCCCTCCACTTT. As protein: CAWTGQDNSPLHF.